This is a list of T cell receptor beta chains from one sample in a study of cytomegalovirus exposure and HLA in healthy donors. Method: immunoSEQ multiplex PCR; TCRdb's copy keeps in-frame clones and lacks some. This sample has 50,000 to 60,000 clones; around 78% occur once, and the top ten carry about 1.5%. The sequenced sample consisted of PBMCs. These receptor sequences come from a female donor in good health and CMV-seronegative. Each CDR3 is given with its conserved first and last residue. A D gene is named only where the DNA matches it firmly. Clone size is stated in some rows and not others, as once, few, many or a class when expanded.

>TRBV18|TRBD1|.|TRBJ1-1
CASSHTNLWTGDTEAFF
TGTGCCAGCTCACACACAAATCTGTGGACAGGGGACACTGAAGCTTTCTTT
>TRBV11-2|.|.|TRBJ2-3
CASSLSGAVGIPDTQYF
TGTGCCAGCAGCTTGTCAGGGGCGGTAGGGATCCCAGATACGCAGTATTTT
>TRBV7-9|.|.|TRBJ1-5
CASSLTTNQPQHF
TGTGCCAGCAGCTTAACTACGAATCAGCCCCAGCATTTT
>TRBV29-1|TRBD1|.|TRBJ1-2
CSVGTGGGYGYTF
TGCAGCGTTGGGACAGGGGGAGGTTATGGCTACACCTTC
>TRBV12-5|TRBD2|.|TRBJ2-2
CASGLNNGGAPYGELFF
TGTGCTAGTGGTTTGAATAACGGGGGGGCACCGTACGGGGAGCTGTTTTTT
>TRBV13|.|.|TRBJ2-7
CASSSGGKQVYEQYF
TGTGCCAGCAGTTCCGGGGGTAAGCAGGTATACGAGCAGTACTTC
>TRBV5-8|.|.|TRBJ1-1
CASSPVAGRNTEAFF
TGTGCCAGCAGCCCCGTTGCAGGGCGGAACACTGAAGCTTTCTTT
>TRBV6-5|.|.|TRBJ1-2
CASSYSRQAYGYTF
TGTGCCAGCAGTTACTCGCGCCAGGCCTATGGCTACACCTTC
>TRBV6-1|TRBD1|.|TRBJ1-2
CASSEMGGTAREGGYTF
TGTGCCAGCAGTGAAATGGGTGGGACAGCCCGGGAGGGTGGCTACACCTTC
>TRBV25-1|TRBD2|.|TRBJ2-5
CASSGHKLAGGHQETQYF
TGTGCCAGCAGTGGCCACAAACTAGCGGGGGGCCACCAAGAGACCCAGTACTTC
>TRBV9|TRBD1|few|TRBJ1-2
CASSYEGQGYGYTF
TGTGCCAGCAGCTACGAGGGACAGGGTTATGGCTACACCTTC
>TRBV4-2|TRBD2|few|TRBJ2-2
CASTPSGGDTGELFF
TGTGCCAGCACCCCTAGCGGGGGGGATACCGGGGAGCTGTTTTTT
>TRBV6-5|.|.|TRBJ2-3
CASSFEGLGTDAQYF
TGTGCCAGCAGCTTCGAGGGACTCGGCACAGATGCGCAGTATTTT
>TRBV5-6|TRBD1|.|TRBJ1-6
CASRGDRGGPLHF
TGTGCCAGCAGGGGGGACAGGGGGGGACCCCTCCACTTT
>TRBV14|.|.|TRBJ2-2
CASSQARNTGELFF
TGTGCCAGCAGCCAAGCCAGGAACACCGGGGAGCTGTTTTTT
>TRBV7-8|.|.|TRBJ1-1
CASSLGEAMNTEAFF
TGTGCCAGCAGCTTGGGGGAGGCCATGAACACTGAAGCTTTCTTT
>TRBV30|.|once|TRBJ1-2
CAWSSRIRYGYTF
TGTGCCTGGAGTAGCAGGATACGATATGGCTACACCTTC
>TRBV29-1|.|.|TRBJ2-3
CSADSTDTQYF
TGCAGCGCCGACAGTACAGATACGCAGTATTTT
>TRBV19|.|once|TRBJ1-5
CASSINNSNQPQHF
TGTGCCAGTAGTATAAATAATAGCAATCAGCCCCAGCATTTT
>TRBV28|TRBD2|.|TRBJ2-7
CASISKRGSSYEQYF
TGTGCCAGCATTTCCAAGCGGGGGAGCTCCTACGAGCAGTACTTC
>TRBV13|TRBD1|.|TRBJ2-7
CASSTRDRGYDEQYF
TGTGCCAGCAGCACCCGGGACAGGGGCTACGACGAGCAGTACTTC
>TRBV5-1|.|.|TRBJ2-5
CASSWYRDWGETQYF
TGCGCCAGCAGCTGGTACAGGGATTGGGGTGAGACCCAGTACTTC
>TRBV27|TRBD1|few|TRBJ1-6
CASGKTGSNSPLHF
TGTGCCAGCGGCAAGACAGGGAGTAATTCACCCCTCCACTTT
>TRBV28|.|medium-sized|TRBJ1-2
CASSSARADTIYGYTF
TGTGCCAGCAGTTCAGCCCGGGCGGACACGATCTATGGCTACACCTTC
>TRBV5-1|.|.|TRBJ2-1
CASSLNAGTSYNEQFF
TGCGCCAGCAGCTTGAATGCAGGAACTTCCTACAATGAGCAGTTCTTC
>TRBV19|TRBD1|.|TRBJ1-1
CASRPPGQGMNTEAFF
TGTGCCAGCCGCCCGCCGGGACAGGGGATGAACACTGAAGCTTTCTTT
>TRBV5-6|.|.|TRBJ2-7
CASSLVGSLYEQYF
TGTGCCAGCAGCTTGGTAGGGAGCCTTTACGAGCAGTACTTC
>TRBV6-6|TRBD2|.|TRBJ2-5
CASSLPPRGDQETQYF
TGTGCCAGCAGTTTACCTCCTCGGGGGGATCAAGAGACCCAGTACTTC
>TRBV30|.|few|TRBJ1-2
CAWRRSGSSYGYTF
TGTGCCTGGAGAAGATCAGGCAGCTCTTATGGCTACACCTTC
>TRBV2|TRBD1|.|TRBJ2-3
CASRSTGASTDTQYF
TGTGCCAGCAGGTCCACAGGGGCTAGCACAGATACGCAGTATTTT
>TRBV6-1|.|few|TRBJ1-1
CATKKDMNTEAFF
TGTGCCACCAAAAAAGACATGAACACTGAAGCTTTCTTT
>TRBV7-3|.|.|TRBJ2-5
CASSPRSRAGEMQTQYF
TGTGCCAGCAGCCCCCGGAGCCGGGCAGGGGAGATGCAGACCCAGTACTTC
>TRBV11-1|TRBD1|.|TRBJ2-6
CASSLDRGSSGANVLTF
TGTGCCAGCAGCCTCGACAGGGGAAGCTCTGGGGCCAACGTCCTGACTTTC
>TRBV2|.|.|TRBJ1-6
CASTREYNSPLHF
TGTGCCAGCACGCGGGAGTATAATTCACCCCTCCACTTT
>TRBV5-6|.|.|TRBJ1-2
CASSQNYGYTF
TGTGCCAGCAGCCAAAACTATGGCTACACCTTC
>TRBV11-1|.|.|TRBJ1-2
CASTRGGENYGYTF
TGTGCCAGCACACGAGGGGGGGAGAACTATGGCTACACCTTC
>TRBV5-6|.|few|TRBJ1-3
CASSFGRTSGNTIYF
TGTGCCAGCAGCTTTGGGCGTACCTCTGGAAACACCATATATTTT
>TRBV7-8|.|.|TRBJ2-3
CASSLNPVGGADTQYF
TGTGCCAGCAGCTTAAACCCAGTAGGGGGGGCAGATACGCAGTATTTT
>TRBV27|.|.|TRBJ2-7
CASSSDRLITPHEQYF
TGTGCCAGCAGTTCCGATCGACTTATTACCCCCCACGAGCAGTACTTC
>TRBV7-9|TRBD1|.|TRBJ1-5
CSSSHSRAGGRNQPQHF
TGTTCCAGCAGCCACTCAAGGGCAGGGGGCAGGAATCAGCCCCAGCATTTT
>TRBV4-1|.|.|TRBJ1-5
CASSQDRGPQNQPQHF
TGCGCCAGCAGCCAAGATCGAGGTCCCCAAAATCAGCCCCAGCATTTT
>TRBV19|TRBD2|.|TRBJ2-6
CASSIAGGTGANVLTF
TGTGCCAGTAGTATTGCGGGGGGAACTGGGGCCAACGTCCTGACTTTC
>TRBV23-1|TRBD1|.|TRBJ1-5
CASTQGGQKHSNQPQHF
TGCGCCAGCACTCAGGGGGGACAGAAGCATAGCAATCAGCCCCAGCATTTT
>TRBV11-2|TRBD1|.|TRBJ1-1
CASRRQGPEAFF
TGTGCCAGCAGAAGACAGGGCCCTGAAGCTTTCTTT
>TRBV19|TRBD1|.|TRBJ1-2
CASSTLDRGHGYTF
TGTGCCAGTAGTACCTTAGACAGGGGCCATGGCTACACCTTC
>TRBV2|.|.|TRBJ1-5
CASRGGITGNQPQHF
TGTGCCAGCAGGGGGGGGATTACGGGCAATCAGCCCCAGCATTTT
>TRBV28|.|.|TRBJ1-1
CASSLMAAEAFF
TGTGCCAGCAGTTTAATGGCAGCTGAAGCTTTCTTT
>TRBV15|.|.|TRBJ2-7
CATNRDKSSYEQYF
TGTGCCACGAACCGGGACAAATCCTCCTACGAGCAGTACTTC
>TRBV25-1|.|.|TRBJ2-7
CASSEYGPGYEQYF
TGTGCCAGCAGTGAATATGGGCCAGGCTACGAGCAGTACTTC